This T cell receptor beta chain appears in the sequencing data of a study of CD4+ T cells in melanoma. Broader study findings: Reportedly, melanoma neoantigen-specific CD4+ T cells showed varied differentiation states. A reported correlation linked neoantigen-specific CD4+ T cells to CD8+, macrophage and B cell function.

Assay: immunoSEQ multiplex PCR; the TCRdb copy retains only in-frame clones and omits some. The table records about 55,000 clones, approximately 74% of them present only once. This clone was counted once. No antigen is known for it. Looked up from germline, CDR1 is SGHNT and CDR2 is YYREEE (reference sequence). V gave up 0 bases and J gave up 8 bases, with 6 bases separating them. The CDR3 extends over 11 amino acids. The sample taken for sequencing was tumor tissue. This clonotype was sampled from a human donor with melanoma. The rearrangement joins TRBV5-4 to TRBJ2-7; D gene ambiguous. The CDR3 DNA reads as TGTGCCAGCAGCTTGGCCGGTCAGCAGTACTTC. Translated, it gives CASSLAGQQYF.